The clone carrying this TCR beta chain was detected only a few times. This entry is derived from a study of patients and donors after allogeneic stem cell transplantation. Each CDR3 protein gets one entry after TCRdb re-called the RT-PCR reads with MiXCR. The table records roughly 200,000 distinct CDR3 sequences, 41% of them present only once. The germline CDR1 and CDR2 sequences are SGHTA and FQGNSA. Trimming removed 4 bases at V and 4 bases at J, with 10 bases between. CDR3 length equals 13 residues. The origin of this receptor is a human donor who was either an allogeneic HSCT recipient or a stem cell or donor lymphocyte infusion donor (not recorded which). It is not recorded whose cells these are; they may come from a transplant donor. Sequencing was done on a sample of blood, either unsorted or a sorted T cell fraction (not recorded which). The chain couples TRBV7-2 to TRBJ1-1, with TRBD1 as a possible D gene (6 bases). This chain's CDR3 is CASSSQGPTEAFF. In DNA, the CDR3 is TGTGCCAGCAGCTCCCAGGGGCCCACTGAAGCTTTCTTT.